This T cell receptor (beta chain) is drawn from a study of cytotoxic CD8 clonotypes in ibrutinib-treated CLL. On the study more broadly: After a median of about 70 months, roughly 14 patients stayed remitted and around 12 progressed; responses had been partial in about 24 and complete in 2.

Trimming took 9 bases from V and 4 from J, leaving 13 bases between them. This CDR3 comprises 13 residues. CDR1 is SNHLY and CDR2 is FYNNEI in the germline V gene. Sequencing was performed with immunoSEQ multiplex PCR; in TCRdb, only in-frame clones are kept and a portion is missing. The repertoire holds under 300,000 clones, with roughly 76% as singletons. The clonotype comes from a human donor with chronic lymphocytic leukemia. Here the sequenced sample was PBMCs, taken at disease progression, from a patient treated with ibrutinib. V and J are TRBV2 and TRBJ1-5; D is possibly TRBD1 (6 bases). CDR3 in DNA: TGTGCCAGAGGACCGACAGGAAATCAGCCCCAGCATTTT. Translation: CARGPTGNQPQHF.